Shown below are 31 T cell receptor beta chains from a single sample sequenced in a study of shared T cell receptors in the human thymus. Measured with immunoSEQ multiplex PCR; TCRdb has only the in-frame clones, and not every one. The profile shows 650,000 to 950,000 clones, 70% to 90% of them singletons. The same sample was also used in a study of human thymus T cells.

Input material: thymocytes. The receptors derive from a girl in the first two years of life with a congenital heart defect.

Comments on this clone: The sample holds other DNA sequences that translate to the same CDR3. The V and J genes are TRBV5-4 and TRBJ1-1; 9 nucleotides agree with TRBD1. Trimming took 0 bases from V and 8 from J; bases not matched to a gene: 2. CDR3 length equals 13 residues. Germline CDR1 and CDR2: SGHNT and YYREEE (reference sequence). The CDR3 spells CASSLGTGDEAFF. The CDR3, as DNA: TGTGCCAGCAGCTTGGGGACAGGGGACGAAGCTTTCTTT.

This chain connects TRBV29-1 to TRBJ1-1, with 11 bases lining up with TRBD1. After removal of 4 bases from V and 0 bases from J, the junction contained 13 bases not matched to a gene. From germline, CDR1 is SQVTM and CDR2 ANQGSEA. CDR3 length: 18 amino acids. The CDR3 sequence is CSVAPFGTGGPMNTEAFF. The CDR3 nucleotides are TGCAGCGTTGCCCCTTTCGGGACAGGGGGACCGATGAACACTGAAGCTTTCTTT. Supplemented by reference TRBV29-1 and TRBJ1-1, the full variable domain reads SAVISQKPSRDICQRGTSLTIQCQVDSQVTMMFWYRQQPGQSLTLIATANQGSEATYESGFVIDKFPISRPNLTFSTLTVSNMSPEDSSIYLCSVAPFGTGGPMNTEAFFGQGTRLTVV.

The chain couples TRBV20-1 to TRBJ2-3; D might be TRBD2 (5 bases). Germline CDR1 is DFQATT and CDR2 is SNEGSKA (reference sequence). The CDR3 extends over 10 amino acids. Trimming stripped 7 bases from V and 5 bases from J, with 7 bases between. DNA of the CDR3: TGCAGTGGGGGAGAAGATACGCAGTATTTT. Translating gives CSGGEDTQYF.

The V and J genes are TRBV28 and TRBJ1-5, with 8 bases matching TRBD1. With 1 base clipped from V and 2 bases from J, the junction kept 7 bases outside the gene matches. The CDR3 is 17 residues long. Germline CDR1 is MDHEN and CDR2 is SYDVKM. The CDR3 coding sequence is TGTGCCAGCAGTTTATCCCCGGACAGGGATGGCAATCAGCCCCAGCATTTT. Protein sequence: CASSLSPDRDGNQPQHF.

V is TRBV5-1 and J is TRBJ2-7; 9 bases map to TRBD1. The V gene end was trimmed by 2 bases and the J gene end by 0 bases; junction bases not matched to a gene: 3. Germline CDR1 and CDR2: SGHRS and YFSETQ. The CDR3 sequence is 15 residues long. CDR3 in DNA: TGCGCCAGCAGCTTCCCGGGACAGGGCTCCTACGAGCAGTACTTC. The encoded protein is CASSFPGQGSYEQYF.

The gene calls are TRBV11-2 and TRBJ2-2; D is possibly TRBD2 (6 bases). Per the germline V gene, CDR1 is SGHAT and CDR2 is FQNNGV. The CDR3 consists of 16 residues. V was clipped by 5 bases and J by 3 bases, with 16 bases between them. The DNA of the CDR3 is TGTGCCAGCAGCCCCAACCCCGGCGGGGACACCGGGGAGCTGTTTTTT. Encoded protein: CASSPNPGGDTGELFF.

As DNA, the CDR3 is TGTGCCAGCAGCTTATCTAGCGGGGGAGGGACCCAGTACTTC. Its protein product is CASSLSSGGGTQYF. The chain joins TRBV5-4 to TRBJ2-5; 10 bases are shared with TRBD2. V lost 2 bases, J lost 7 bases, and 5 bases stayed unmatched. CDR1 is SGHNT, CDR2 YYREEE, per germline (reference sequence). The length of the CDR3 is 14 residues.

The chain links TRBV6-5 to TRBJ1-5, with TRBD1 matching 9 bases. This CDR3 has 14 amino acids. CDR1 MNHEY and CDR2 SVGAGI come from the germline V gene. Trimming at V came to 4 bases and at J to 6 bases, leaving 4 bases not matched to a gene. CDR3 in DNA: TGTGCCAGCAGTTGGACAGGGGATGGTCAGCCCCAGCATTTT. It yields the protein CASSWTGDGQPQHF.

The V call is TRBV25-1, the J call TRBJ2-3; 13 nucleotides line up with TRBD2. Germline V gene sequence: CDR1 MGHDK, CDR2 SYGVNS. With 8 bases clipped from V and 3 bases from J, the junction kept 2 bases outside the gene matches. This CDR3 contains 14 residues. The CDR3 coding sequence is TGTGCCAGCGCGACTAGCGGGGGGACAGATACGCAGTATTTT. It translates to CASATSGGTDTQYF.

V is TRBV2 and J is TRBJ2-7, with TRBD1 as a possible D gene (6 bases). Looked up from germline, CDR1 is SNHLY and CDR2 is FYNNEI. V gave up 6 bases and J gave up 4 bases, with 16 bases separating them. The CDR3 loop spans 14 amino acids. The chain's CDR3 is CASRGASRVYEQYF. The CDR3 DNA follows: TGTGCCAGCAGGGGGGCCTCTCGGGTATACGAGCAGTACTTC. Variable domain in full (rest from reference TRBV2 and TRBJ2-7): EPEVTQTPSHQVTQMGQEVILRCVPISNHLYFYWYRQILGQKVEFLVSFYNNEISEKSEIFDDQFSVERPDGSNFTLKIRSTKLEDSAMYFCASRGASRVYEQYFGPGTRLTVT.

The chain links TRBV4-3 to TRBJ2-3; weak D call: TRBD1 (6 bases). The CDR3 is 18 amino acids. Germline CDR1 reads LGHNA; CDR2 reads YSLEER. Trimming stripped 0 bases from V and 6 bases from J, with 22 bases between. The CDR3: CASSQDPLGHLSRDTQYF. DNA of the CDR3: TGCGCCAGCAGCCAAGATCCTTTGGGACACCTCTCTAGGGATACGCAGTATTTT.

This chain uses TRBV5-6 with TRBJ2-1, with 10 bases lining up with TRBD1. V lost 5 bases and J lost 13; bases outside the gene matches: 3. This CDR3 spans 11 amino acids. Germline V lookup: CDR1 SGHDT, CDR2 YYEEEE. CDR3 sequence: CASRGTGDQFF. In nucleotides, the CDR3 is TGTGCCAGCAGGGGGACAGGGGATCAGTTCTTC.

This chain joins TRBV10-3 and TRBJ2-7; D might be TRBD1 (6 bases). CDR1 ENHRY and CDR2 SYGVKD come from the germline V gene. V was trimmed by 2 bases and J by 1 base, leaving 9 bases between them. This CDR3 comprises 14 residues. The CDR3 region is CAISENRVSYEQYF. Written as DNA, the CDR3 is TGTGCCATCAGTGAGAACAGGGTTTCCTACGAGCAGTACTTC.

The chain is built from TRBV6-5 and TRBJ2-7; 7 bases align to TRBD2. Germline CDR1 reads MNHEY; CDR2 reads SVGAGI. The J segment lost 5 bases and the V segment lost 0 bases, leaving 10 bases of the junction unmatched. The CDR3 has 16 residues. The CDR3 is CASSYSGGNGVHEQYF. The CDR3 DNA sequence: TGTGCCAGCAGTTACTCCGGGGGGAACGGGGTCCACGAGCAGTACTTC.

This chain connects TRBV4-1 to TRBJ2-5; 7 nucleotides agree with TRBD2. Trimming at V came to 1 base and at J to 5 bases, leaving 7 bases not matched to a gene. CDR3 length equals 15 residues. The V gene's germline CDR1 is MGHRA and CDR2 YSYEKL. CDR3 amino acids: CASSQAPGGDETQYF. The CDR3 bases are TGCGCCAGCAGCCAAGCTCCGGGAGGCGACGAGACCCAGTACTTC.

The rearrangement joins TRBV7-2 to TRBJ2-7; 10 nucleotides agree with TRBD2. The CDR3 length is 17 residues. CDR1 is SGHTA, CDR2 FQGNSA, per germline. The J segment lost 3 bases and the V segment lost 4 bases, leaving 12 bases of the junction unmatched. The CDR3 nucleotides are TGTGCCAGCAGCTCCGCCGGTAGCGGGGGGCCCCTCTACGAGCAGTACTTC. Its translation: CASSSAGSGGPLYEQYF.

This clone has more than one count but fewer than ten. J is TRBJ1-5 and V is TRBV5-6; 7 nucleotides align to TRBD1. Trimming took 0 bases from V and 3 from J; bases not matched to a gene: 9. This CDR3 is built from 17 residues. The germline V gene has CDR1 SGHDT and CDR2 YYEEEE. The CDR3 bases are TGTGCCAGCAGCTTGGGGGCCGAGACAGGGTACAATCAGCCCCAGCATTTT. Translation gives CASSLGAETGYNQPQHF.

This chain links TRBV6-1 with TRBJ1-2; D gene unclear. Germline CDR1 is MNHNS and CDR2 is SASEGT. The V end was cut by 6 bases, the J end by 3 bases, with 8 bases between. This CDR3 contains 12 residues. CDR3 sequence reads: CASSRHDYGYTF. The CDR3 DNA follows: TGTGCCAGCAGCAGACACGACTATGGCTACACCTTC.

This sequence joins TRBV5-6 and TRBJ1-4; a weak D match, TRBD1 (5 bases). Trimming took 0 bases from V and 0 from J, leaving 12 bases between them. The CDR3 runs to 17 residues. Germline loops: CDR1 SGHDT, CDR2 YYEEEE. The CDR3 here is CASSLAMGGSTNEKLFF. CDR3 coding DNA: TGTGCCAGCAGCTTGGCCATGGGGGGATCAACTAATGAAAAACTGTTTTTT.

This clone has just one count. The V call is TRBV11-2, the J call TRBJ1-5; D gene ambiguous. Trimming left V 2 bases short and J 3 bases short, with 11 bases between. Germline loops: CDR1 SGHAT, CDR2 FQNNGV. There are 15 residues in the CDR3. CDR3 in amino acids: CASSLWGEVNQPQHF. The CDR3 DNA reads TGTGCCAGCAGCTTATGGGGAGAGGTCAATCAGCCCCAGCATTTT.

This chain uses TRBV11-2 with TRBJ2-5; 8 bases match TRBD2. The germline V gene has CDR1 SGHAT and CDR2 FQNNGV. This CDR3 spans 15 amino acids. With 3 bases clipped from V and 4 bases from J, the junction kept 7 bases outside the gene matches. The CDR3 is CASSFSGGAGETQYF. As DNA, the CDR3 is TGTGCCAGCAGCTTCTCGGGGGGGGCGGGAGAGACCCAGTACTTC. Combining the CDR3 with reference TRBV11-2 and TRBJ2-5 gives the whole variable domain EAGVAQSPRYKIIEKRQSVAFWCNPISGHATLYWYQQILGQGPKLLIQFQNNGVVDDSQLPKDRFSAERLKGVDSTLKIQPAKLEDSAVYLCASSFSGGAGETQYFGPGTRLLVL.

CDR3 amino acids: CASSLGGAGPGTDTQYF. In DNA form, the CDR3 reads TGTGCCAGCAGCTTGGGAGGCGCGGGGCCAGGCACAGATACGCAGTATTTT. This chain links TRBV11-3 with TRBJ2-3, with D possibly matching TRBD2 (6 bases). This CDR3 is 17 amino acids long. The V end was cut by 3 bases, the J end by 1 base, with 17 bases between. Germline V CDR1 and CDR2: SGHNT, YENEEA.

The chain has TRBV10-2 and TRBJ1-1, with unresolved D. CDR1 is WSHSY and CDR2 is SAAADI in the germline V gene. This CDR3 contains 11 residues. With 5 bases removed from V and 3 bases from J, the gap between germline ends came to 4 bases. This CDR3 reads CASSSDTEAFF. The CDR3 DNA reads TGCGCCAGCAGTTCAGACACTGAAGCTTTCTTT.

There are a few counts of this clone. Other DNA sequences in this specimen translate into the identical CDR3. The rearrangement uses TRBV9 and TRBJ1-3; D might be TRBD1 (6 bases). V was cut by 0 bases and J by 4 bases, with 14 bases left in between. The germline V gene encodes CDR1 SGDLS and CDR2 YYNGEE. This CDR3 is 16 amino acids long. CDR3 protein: CASSVVPTGFGNTIYF. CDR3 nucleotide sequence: TGTGCCAGCAGCGTAGTCCCCACAGGGTTCGGAAACACCATATATTTT.

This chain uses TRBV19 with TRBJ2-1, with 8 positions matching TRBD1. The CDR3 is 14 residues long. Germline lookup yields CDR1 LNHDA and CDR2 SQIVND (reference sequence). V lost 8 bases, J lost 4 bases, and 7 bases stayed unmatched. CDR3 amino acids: CASDQGARYNEQFF. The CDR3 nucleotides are TGTGCCAGTGACCAGGGGGCCCGGTACAATGAGCAGTTCTTC.

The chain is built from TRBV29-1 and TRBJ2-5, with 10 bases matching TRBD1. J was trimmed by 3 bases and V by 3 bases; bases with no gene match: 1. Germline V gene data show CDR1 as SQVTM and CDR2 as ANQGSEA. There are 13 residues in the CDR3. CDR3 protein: CSVDGTGEETQYF. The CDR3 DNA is TGCAGCGTTGATGGGACAGGGGAAGAGACCCAGTACTTC.

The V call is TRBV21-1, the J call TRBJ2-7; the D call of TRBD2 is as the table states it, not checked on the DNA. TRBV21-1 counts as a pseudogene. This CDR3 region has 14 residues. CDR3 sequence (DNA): TGTGCCAGCAGCAAAGTCAACGGCTCCTACGAGCAGTACTTC. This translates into CASSKVNGSYEQYF.

Written as DNA, the CDR3 is TGTGCCAGCACCAAGGACACCTGGGAGCAGTACTTC. Protein: CASTKDTWEQYF. The chain recombines TRBV14 with TRBJ2-7, with a possible D match to TRBD1 (5 bases). The CDR3 runs 12 residues. Looked up from germline, CDR1 is SGHDN and CDR2 is FVKESK. V was trimmed by 7 bases and J by 7 bases, leaving 14 bases between them. The complete variable domain, with remaining parts taken from reference TRBV14 and TRBJ2-7, reads EAGVTQFPSHSVIEKGQTVTLRCDPISGHDNLYWYRRVMGKEIKFLLHFVKESKQDESGMPNNRFLAERTGGTYSTLKVQPAELEDSGVYFCASTKDTWEQYFGPGTRLTVT.

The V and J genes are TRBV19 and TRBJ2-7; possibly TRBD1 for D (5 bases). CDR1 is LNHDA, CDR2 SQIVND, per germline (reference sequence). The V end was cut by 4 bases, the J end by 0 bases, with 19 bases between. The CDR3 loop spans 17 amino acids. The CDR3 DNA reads TGTGCCAGTAGTAATGTCCCAGGGAAGGTGAGCTCCTACGAGCAGTACTTC. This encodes CASSNVPGKVSSYEQYF.

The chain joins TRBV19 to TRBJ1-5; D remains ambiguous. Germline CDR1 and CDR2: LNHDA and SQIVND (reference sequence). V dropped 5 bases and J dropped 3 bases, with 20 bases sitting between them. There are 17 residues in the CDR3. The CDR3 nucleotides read TGTGCCAGTAGTTTGGCTCGGGGAGAAGGTTCCAATCAGCCCCAGCATTTT. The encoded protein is CASSLARGEGSNQPQHF.

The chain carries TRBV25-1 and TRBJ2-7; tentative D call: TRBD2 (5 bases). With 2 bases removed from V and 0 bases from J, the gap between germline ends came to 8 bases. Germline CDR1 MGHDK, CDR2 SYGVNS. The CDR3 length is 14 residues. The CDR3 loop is CASSEHGSSYEQYF. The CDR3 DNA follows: TGTGCCAGCAGTGAACATGGGAGCTCCTACGAGCAGTACTTC.